The clone carrying this T cell receptor (beta chain) was seen only a few times. Losses at the gene ends were 7 bases for V and 7 bases for J; bases not matched to a gene: 12. This CDR3 is 17 amino acids long. MiXCR, run by TCRdb on the RT-PCR reads, gives a single entry per CDR3 protein. This table holds approximately 720,000 distinct CDR3 sequences, more than 13% found once. Sequencing was done on a sample of memory CD4+ T cells from blood. This TCR was sampled from a female donor in good health, serving as a healthy control. The chain uses TRBV23-1 and TRBJ2-1; the match to TRBD2 covers 14 bases. TRBV23-1 has ORF status, its function being uncertain. CDR3 nucleotide sequence: TGCGCCAGCATTGGATGGGGGACTAGCGGGAGTTGGAATGAGCAGTTCTTC. Amino acids: CASIGWGTSGSWNEQFF.